This TCR beta chain emerged from a study of PD-1 blockade in classical Hodgkin lymphoma. Study-wide results and caveats: The baseline diversity of complete responders showed similarity to that of newly diagnosed patients. A reduction in baseline TCR diversity was reportedly seen in newly diagnosed patients relative to healthy donors.

Generated by immunoSEQ multiplex PCR, the TCRdb table keeps only in-frame clones and is missing some. The sample lists about 29,000 clones, over 75% occurring once. The CDR3 loop spans 15 amino acids. V lost 0 bases to trimming and J lost 4 bases; unmatched junction nucleotides: 2. Germline assignment: CDR1 SGHRS and CDR2 YFSETQ. In every patient, relapse followed autologous stem cell transplantation, while exposure to brentuximab vedotin differed. The CD4+ T cells used were purified from thawed PBMCs through magnetic negative selection. A note on this clone: Its matching antigen is unknown.

This sequence originates from a human donor with classical Hodgkin lymphoma. The input for sequencing was CD4+ T cells from blood, taken at baseline. This sequence joins TRBV5-1 and TRBJ1-2; TRBD1 agrees at 11 bases. The CDR3 sequence: CASSLGTGGSYGYTF. CDR3 nucleotide sequence: TGCGCCAGCAGCTTGGGGACAGGGGGCTCCTATGGCTACACCTTC.